This paragraph reports one T cell receptor (beta chain). Its antigen is not identified. Germline-derived CDR1 and CDR2 are MNHEY and SMNVEV (reference sequence). The CDR3 extends over 16 amino acids. Trimming pared 2 bases from V and 3 bases from J, leaving 11 bases between. This entry belongs to a study of shared clonotypes between healthy human individuals. Study observations and caveats: Approximately 5.3% was the fraction of naive CD4 clonotypes found shared across a few donors. Naive subsets, compared against memory subsets, generally had larger estimated richness values.

TCRdb keeps only in-frame clones here, not all; method: immunoSEQ multiplex PCR. The table lists about 2.1 million clones, about 92% of them singletons. It was CD45RO-negative cells, positively selected for CCR7, that made up naive CD8 cells, with terminally differentiated effector memory CD45RA+ cells excluded. Sequences were obtained from naive CD8+ T cells from PBMCs. The receptor was derived from a man younger than 35 in good health. Some clones in this sample may be carry-over from other donors' samples. This chain connects TRBV27 to TRBJ2-6; D may be TRBD1 (5 bases). This CDR3 is CASSLIQGRGANVLTF. The CDR3 DNA follows: TGTGCCAGCAGTTTAATCCAGGGTCGTGGGGCCAACGTCCTGACTTTC.